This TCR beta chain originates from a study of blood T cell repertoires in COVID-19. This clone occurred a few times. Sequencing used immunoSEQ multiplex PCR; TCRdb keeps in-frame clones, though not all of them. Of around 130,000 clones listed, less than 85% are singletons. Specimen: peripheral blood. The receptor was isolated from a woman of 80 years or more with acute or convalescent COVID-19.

CDR3 DNA: TGTGCCAGCAGCCCAGACAGGGACCGAGTAGGGGCTTTCTTT. It yields the protein CASSPDRDRVGAFF. The rearrangement links TRBV6-5 to TRBJ1-1, with 7 bases aligning to TRBD1. This CDR3 comprises 14 residues. Germline lookup yields CDR1 MNHEY and CDR2 SVGAGI. V was pared by 6 bases and J by 11 bases, with 15 bases of the junction left unmatched.